The present T cell receptor beta chain was sequenced within a study of T cell changes during pregnancy in multiple sclerosis. The V gene's germline CDR1 is SGHNT and CDR2 YYREEE (reference sequence). The CDR3 loop spans 16 amino acids. With V trimmed by 4 bases and J by 7 bases, 14 bases remained unmatched. Profiled with immunoSEQ multiplex PCR; TCRdb holds only in-frame clones, not every one. The sample has approximately 50,000 clones; 85% to 95% are singletons. The chain links TRBV5-4 to TRBJ2-7; 10 bases are shared with TRBD1. The source material was CD4+ T cells from peripheral blood mononuclear cells, sampled in the third trimester of pregnancy. The receptor was derived from a female donor with multiple sclerosis, enrolled in a pregnancy study. The DNA of the CDR3 is TGTGCCAGCAGCCAGGTTGCGCGACAGGGGGCTGGGGAGCAGTACTTC. As protein: CASSQVARQGAGEQYF.